The present entry profiles one T cell receptor beta chain with its context. Its binding antigen is unknown. A junction end diverges from the germline sequence, so it may reflect a read error. The library was prepared using multiplex PCR. Sequencing instrument: Illumina HiSeq 4000. To build TCR beta libraries, CDR3 regions were amplified by Arm-PCR using iRepertoire HTBI primers. PCR products were gel purified before sequencing. The original methods were these. Gene usage analysis of CDR3 amino acid clonotypes relied on the roughly 60 TRBV and fewer than 15 TRBJ segments identified across samples. COPE and FqMerger were used to merge the filtered high-quality paired reads into contigs. BLAST was used to align contigs to IMGT TRBV, TRBD and TRBJ reference genes, and CDR3 was defined according to IMGT. Highly expanded clones were defined as clonotypes with a frequency above 0.1%. Shannon entropy was used to measure repertoire diversity, and the Gini coefficient was used to measure V-J evenness. Public clonotypes were defined as clonotypes shared by more than one individual. TCRdb cleaned the public reads at Q25 with fastp, built clones with MiXCR and kept in-frame beta chains. Each CDR3 protein gets just one entry, which takes the most common genes and DNA from the rows behind it. The authors' filters were not applied to this entry. Here the sample has about 470,000 distinct CDR3 sequences; 20% occur a single time. 7.8% of the sample is in the top ten clones.

The data originate from a study of regulatory T cells in long-lasting Graves disease (dated by TCRdb to about 2021). General notes on the study: Persistent Graves' disease meant more than 5 years of antithyroid drug treatment with TSH receptor autoantibodies that stayed positive. Patients with persistent Graves' disease were compared with patients with newly diagnosed Graves' disease using TCR sequencing and RNA sequencing of peripheral blood. The study took place in China and was registered as a clinical trial. A total of 33 samples underwent TCR sequencing, from some 13 patients with persistent Graves' disease and some 20 patients with newly diagnosed Graves' disease. In the clinical cohort, patients with persistent Graves' disease had used antithyroid drugs for an average of about 9.3 years. The research as a whole found: Lower TCR Shannon entropy and fewer highly expanded clones were observed in persistent Graves' disease patients than in newly diagnosed patients, which suggested clonal expansion. TRBV28, TRBJ1-2 and TRBJ2-5 were preferentially used in persistent disease, while TRBV20-1 and TRBJ2-1 were favored in newly diagnosed disease. Only peripheral blood was studied, because thyroid tissue, the primary lesion, was inaccessible. Patients with persistent disease shared more public clonotypes (around 2,500) than newly diagnosed patients did (roughly 970). Only the TCR beta chain was sequenced and analyzed. The small sample size was acknowledged by the authors as a limitation that may reduce accuracy.

From cysteine to phenylalanine, the CDR3 is 15 amino acids long. The read is trimmed to its CDR3 DNA, 45 bases read in frame from base 1. What the time point label conveys for this sample: persistent/refractory GD, antithyroid drugs over 5 years with positive TRAb. RNA was extracted from PBMCs in TRIzol for both TCR sequencing and RNA sequencing. Graves' disease was diagnosed according to American Thyroid Association guidelines. The patients came from an endocrinology department in Xi'an, China. Each patient gave roughly 10 milliliters of peripheral blood, collected in an EDTA anticoagulant tube. PBMCs were isolated by Ficoll Paque Plus density gradient separation without further T cell sorting. An Agilent 2100 Bioanalyzer and agarose gel were used to assess RNA quality, and a NanoDrop 2000 was used to measure RNA concentration.

Recombination linked TRBV12-3 or TRBV12-4 to TRBJ2-3, with 9 central nucleotides matching TRBD2. This clonotype was obtained from a female donor with Graves disease. The specimen was peripheral blood mononuclear cells (PBMCs), collected when the disease was refractory, from a patient treated with antithyroid drugs. The DNA sequence is given as TGTGCCAGCAGTCTAGCGGGATCGAGCACAGATACGCAGTATTTT. This sequence encodes CASSLAGSSTDTQYF.